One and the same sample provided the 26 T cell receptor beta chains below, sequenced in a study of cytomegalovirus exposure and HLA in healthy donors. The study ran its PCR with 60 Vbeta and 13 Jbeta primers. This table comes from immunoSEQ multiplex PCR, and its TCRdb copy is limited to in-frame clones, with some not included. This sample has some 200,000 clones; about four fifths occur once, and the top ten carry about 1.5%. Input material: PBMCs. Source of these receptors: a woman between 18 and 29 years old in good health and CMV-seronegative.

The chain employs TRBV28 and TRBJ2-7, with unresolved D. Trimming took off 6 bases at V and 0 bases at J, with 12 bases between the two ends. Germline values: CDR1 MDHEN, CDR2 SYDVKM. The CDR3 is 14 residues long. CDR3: CASRYSSSSYEQYF. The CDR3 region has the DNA TGTGCCAGCAGGTATAGTAGCAGCTCCTACGAGCAGTACTTC.

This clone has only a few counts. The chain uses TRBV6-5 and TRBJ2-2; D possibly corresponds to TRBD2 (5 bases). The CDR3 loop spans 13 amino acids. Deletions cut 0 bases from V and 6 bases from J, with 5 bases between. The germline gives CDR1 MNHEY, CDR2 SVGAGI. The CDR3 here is CASSYSRAGELFF. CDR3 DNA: TGTGCCAGCAGTTACTCGAGGGCCGGGGAGCTGTTTTTT.

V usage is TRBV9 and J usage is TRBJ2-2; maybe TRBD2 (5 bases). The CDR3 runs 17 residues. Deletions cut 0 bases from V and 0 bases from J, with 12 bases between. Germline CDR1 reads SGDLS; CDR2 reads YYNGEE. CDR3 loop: CASSVVKPGTNTGELFF. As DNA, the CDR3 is TGTGCCAGCAGCGTAGTAAAGCCCGGGACGAACACCGGGGAGCTGTTTTTT. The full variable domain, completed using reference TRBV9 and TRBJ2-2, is DSGVTQTPKHLITATGQRVTLRCSPRSGDLSVYWYQQSLDQGLQFLIQYYNGEERAKGNILERFSAQQFPDLHSELNLSSLELGDSALYFCASSVVKPGTNTGELFFGEGSRLTVL.

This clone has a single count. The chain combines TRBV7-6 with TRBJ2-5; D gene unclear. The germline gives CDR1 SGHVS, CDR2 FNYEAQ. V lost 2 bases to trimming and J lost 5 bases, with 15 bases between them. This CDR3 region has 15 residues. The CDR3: CASSLNALPGETQYF. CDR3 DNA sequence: TGTGCCAGCAGCTTAAACGCCCTCCCCGGGGAGACCCAGTACTTC.

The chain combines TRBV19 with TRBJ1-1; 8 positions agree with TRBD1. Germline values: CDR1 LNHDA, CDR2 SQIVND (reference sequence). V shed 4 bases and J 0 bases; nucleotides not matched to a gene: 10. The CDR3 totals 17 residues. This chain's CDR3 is CASSTYRGTAMNTEAFF. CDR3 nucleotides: TGTGCCAGTAGTACCTACAGGGGGACGGCCATGAACACTGAAGCTTTCTTT.

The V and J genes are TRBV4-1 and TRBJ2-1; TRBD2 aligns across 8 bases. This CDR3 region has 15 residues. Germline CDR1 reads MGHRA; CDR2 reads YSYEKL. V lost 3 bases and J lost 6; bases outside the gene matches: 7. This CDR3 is CASSQGLGFGNEQFF. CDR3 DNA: TGCGCCAGCAGCCAGGGACTAGGTTTTGGCAATGAGCAGTTCTTC.

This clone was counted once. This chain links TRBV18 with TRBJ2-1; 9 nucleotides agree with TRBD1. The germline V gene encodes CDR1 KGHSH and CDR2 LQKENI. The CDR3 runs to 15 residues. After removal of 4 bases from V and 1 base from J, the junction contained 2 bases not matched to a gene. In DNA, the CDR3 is TGTGCCAGCTCACGACAGGGGGGGTCCTACAATGAGCAGTTCTTC. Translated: CASSRQGGSYNEQFF.

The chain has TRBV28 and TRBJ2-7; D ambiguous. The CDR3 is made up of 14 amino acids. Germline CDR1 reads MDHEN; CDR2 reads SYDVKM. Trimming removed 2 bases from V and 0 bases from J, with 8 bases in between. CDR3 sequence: CASSLISSSYEQYF. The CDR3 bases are TGTGCCAGCAGTTTAATCTCCAGCTCCTACGAGCAGTACTTC.

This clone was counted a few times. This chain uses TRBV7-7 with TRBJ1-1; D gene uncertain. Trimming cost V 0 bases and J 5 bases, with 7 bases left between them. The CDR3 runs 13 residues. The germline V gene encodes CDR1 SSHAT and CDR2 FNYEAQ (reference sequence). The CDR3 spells CASSLAPKTEAFF. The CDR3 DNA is TGTGCCAGCAGCTTAGCACCTAAGACTGAAGCTTTCTTT.

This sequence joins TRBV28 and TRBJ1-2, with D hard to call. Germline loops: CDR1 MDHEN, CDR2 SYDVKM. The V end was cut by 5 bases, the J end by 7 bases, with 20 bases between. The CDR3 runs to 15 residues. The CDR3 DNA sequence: TGTGCCAGCAGTCCGCATACCATCCTTGCCGGTGGCTACACCTTC. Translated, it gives CASSPHTILAGGYTF.

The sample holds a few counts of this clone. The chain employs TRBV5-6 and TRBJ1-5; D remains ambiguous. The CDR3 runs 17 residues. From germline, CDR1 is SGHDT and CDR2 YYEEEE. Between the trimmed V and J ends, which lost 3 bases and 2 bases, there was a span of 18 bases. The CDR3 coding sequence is TGTGCCAGCAGCTCTGCGAGTACCGGCGGGGGCAATCAGCCCCAGCATTTT. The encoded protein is CASSSASTGGGNQPQHF.

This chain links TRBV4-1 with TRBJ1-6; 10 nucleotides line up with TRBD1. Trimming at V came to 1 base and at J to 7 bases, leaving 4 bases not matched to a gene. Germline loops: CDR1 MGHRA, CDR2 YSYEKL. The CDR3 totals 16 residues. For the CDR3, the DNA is TGCGCCAGCAGCCAAGGGGACAGGGGATGGAATTCACCCCTCCACTTT. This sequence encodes CASSQGDRGWNSPLHF.

Here the CDR3 DNA reads TGTGCCAGCAGTTACTCGGCAGGGGGCAGATACGAGCAGTACTTC. Translated: CASSYSAGGRYEQYF. The chain links TRBV6-5 to TRBJ2-7, with 8 bases identical to TRBD1. The V gene end was trimmed by 0 bases and the J gene end by 4 bases; junction bases not matched to a gene: 5. The CDR3 runs 15 residues. In germline, CDR1 is MNHEY, CDR2 SVGAGI.

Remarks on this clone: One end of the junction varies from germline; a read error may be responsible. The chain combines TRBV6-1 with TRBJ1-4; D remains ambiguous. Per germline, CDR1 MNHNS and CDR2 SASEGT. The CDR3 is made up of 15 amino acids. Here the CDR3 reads CASSEAPGGNEKLFF. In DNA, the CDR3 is TGTGCCAGCAGCGAAGCTCCCGGAGGCAATGAAAAACTGTTTTTT.

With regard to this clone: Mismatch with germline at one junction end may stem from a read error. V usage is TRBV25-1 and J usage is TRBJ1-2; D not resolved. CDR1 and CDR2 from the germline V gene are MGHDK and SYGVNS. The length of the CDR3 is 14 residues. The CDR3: CASSENERSYGSTF. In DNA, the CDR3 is TGTGCCAGCAGTGAAAACGAGCGGAGCTATGGCTCCACCTTC.

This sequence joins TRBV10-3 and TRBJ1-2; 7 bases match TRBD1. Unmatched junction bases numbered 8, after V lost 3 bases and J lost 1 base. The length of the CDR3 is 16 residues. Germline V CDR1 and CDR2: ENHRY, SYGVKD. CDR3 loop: CAISEPGTEINYGYTF. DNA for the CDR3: TGTGCCATCAGTGAACCCGGGACAGAAATTAACTATGGCTACACCTTC.

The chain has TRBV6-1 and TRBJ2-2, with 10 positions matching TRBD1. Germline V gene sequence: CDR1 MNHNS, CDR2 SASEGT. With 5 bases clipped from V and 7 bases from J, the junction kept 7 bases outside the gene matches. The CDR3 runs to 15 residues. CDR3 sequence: CASSPGQGKVGELFF. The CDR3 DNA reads TGTGCCAGCAGTCCGGGACAGGGGAAGGTCGGGGAGCTGTTTTTT.

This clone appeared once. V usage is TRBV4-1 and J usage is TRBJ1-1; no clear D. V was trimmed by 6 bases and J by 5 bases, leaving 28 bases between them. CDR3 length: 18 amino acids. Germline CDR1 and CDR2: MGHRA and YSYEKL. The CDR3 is CASRKVGWGTSSGTEAFF. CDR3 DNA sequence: TGCGCCAGCAGGAAGGTTGGGTGGGGTACTAGTAGCGGGACTGAAGCTTTCTTT.

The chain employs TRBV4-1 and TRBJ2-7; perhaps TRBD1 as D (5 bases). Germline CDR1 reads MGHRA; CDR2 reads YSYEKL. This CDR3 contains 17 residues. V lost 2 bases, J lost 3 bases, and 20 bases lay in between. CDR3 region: CASSQSPTAPSLYEQYF. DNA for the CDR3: TGCGCCAGCAGCCAATCGCCGACAGCGCCTTCACTCTACGAGCAGTACTTC.

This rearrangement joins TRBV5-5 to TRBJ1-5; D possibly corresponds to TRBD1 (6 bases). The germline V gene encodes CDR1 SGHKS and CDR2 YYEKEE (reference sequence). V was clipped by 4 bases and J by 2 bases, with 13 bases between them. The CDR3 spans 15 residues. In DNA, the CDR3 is TGTGCCAGCAGCCTGGGGGCAACGGGCAATCAGCCCCAGCATTTT. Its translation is CASSLGATGNQPQHF.

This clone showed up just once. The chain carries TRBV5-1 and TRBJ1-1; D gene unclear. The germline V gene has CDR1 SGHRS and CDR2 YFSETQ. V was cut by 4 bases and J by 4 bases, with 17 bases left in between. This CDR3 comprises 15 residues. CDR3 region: CASSDQAGMITEAFF. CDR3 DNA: TGCGCCAGCAGCGACCAGGCGGGGATGATCACTGAAGCTTTCTTT.

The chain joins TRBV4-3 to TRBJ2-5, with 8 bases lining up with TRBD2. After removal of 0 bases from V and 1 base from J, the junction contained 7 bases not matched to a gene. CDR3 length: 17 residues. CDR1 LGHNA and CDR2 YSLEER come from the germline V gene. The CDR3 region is CASSQESREGPQETQYF. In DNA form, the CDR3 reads TGCGCCAGCAGCCAAGAGTCACGGGAGGGCCCCCAAGAGACCCAGTACTTC.

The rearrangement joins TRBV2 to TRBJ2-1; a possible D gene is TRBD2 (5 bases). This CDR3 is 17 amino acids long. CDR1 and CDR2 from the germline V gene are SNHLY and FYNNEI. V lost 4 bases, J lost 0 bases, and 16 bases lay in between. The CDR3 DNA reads TGTGCCAGCAGTGGTTCAGCGGAGACCTTCTCCTACAATGAGCAGTTCTTC. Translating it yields CASSGSAETFSYNEQFF. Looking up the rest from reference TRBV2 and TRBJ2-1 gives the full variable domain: EPEVTQTPSHQVTQMGQEVILRCVPISNHLYFYWYRQILGQKVEFLVSFYNNEISEKSEIFDDQFSVERPDGSNFTLKIRSTKLEDSAMYFCASSGSAETFSYNEQFFGPGTRLTVL.

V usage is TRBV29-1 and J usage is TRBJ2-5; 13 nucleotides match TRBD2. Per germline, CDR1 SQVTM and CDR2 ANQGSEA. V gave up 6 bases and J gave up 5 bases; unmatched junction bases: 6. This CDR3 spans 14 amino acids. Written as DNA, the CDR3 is TGCAGCGTCACTAGCGGGAGGGCCAGGGAGACCCAGTACTTC. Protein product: CSVTSGRARETQYF. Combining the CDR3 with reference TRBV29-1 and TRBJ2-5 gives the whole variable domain SAVISQKPSRDICQRGTSLTIQCQVDSQVTMMFWYRQQPGQSLTLIATANQGSEATYESGFVIDKFPISRPNLTFSTLTVSNMSPEDSSIYLCSVTSGRARETQYFGPGTRLLVL.

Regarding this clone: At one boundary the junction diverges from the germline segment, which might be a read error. The CDR3 DNA is TGTTCCAGCAGCCTATGGGACTTCTCTAACACCGGGGAGCTGTTTTTT. It yields the protein CSSSLWDFSNTGELFF. The genes are TRBV7-9 and TRBJ2-2; TRBD2 is a possible D gene (6 bases). The CDR3 loop spans 16 amino acids. The germline CDR1 and CDR2 sequences are SEHNR and FQNEAQ (reference sequence).

CDR3 in DNA: TGTGCCAGCAGTGAGTCCCTACTACTAGCGGGAGGCGAGCAGTACTTC. This gives the protein CASSESLLLAGGEQYF. V is TRBV6-1 and J is TRBJ2-7; 12 bases align to TRBD2. Per germline, CDR1 MNHNS and CDR2 SASEGT. J lost 6 bases, V lost 3 bases, and 9 bases had no gene match. The CDR3 is made up of 16 amino acids.